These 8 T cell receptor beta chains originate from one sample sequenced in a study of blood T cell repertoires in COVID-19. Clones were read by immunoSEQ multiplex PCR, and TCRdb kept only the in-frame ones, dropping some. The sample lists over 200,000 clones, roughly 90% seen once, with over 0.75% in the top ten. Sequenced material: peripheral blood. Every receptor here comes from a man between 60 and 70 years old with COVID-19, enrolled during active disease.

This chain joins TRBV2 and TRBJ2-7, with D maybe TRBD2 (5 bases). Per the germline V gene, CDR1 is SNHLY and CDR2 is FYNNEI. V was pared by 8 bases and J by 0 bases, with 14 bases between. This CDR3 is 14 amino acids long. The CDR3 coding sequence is TGTGCCAGCCAGGACTTCGCGGTCTCCTACGAGCAGTACTTC. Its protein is CASQDFAVSYEQYF.

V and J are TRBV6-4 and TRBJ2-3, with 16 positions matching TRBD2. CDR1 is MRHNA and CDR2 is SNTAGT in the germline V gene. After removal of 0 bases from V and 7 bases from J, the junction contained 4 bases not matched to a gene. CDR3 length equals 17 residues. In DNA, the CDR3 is TGTGCCAGCAGTGACTCGGGACTAGCGGGGGGGCAATATACGCAGTATTTT. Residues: CASSDSGLAGGQYTQYF.

Written as DNA, the CDR3 is TGTGCCAGCAGTTTATCCGGACAGGGACGGTTCGAGCAGTACTTC. Its protein is CASSLSGQGRFEQYF. The rearrangement joins TRBV27 to TRBJ2-7, with 8 bases lining up with TRBD1. Germline assignment: CDR1 MNHEY and CDR2 SMNVEV (reference sequence). The CDR3 extends over 15 amino acids. Germline trimming cut 0 bases from V and 6 bases from J; bases unmatched to any gene: 7.

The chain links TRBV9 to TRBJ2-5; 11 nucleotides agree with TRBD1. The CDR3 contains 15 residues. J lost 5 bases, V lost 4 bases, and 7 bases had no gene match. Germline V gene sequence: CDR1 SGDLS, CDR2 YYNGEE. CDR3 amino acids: CASSPRTGGLETQYF. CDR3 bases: TGTGCCAGCAGCCCCCGGACAGGGGGCTTGGAGACCCAGTACTTC.

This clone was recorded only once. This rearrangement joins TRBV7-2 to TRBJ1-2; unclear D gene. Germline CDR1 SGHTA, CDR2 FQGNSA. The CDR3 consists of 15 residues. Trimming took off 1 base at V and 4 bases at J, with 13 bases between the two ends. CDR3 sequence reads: CASSLGTGSVYGYTF. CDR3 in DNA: TGTGCCAGCAGCTTAGGGACGGGATCGGTCTATGGCTACACCTTC.

This CDR3 reads CAIKREIGVGQGIEGYTF. The CDR3, as DNA: TGTGCCATCAAAAGGGAAATTGGGGTCGGGCAGGGAATAGAAGGCTACACCTTC. This chain connects TRBV10-3 to TRBJ1-2; the D gene is possibly TRBD1 (5 bases). Germline loops: CDR1 ENHRY, CDR2 SYGVKD. CDR3 size: 18 residues. The V gene lost 7 bases and the J gene lost 8 bases, with 32 bases spanning the gap.

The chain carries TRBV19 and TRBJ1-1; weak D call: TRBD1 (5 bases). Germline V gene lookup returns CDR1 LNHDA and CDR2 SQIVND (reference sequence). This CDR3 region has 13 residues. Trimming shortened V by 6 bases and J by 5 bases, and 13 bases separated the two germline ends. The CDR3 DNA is TGTGCCAGTAGCGCAGGGATTGGTACTGAAGCTTTCTTT. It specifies CASSAGIGTEAFF.

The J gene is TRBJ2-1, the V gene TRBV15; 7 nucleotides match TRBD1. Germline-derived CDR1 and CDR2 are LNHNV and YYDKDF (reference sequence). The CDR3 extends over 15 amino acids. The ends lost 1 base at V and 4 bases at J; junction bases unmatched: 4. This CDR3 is CATSRATGPYNEQFF. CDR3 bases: TGTGCCACCAGCAGAGCGACAGGGCCTTACAATGAGCAGTTCTTC. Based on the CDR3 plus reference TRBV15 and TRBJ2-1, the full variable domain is DAMVIQNPRYQVTQFGKPVTLSCSQTLNHNVMYWYQQKSSQAPKLLFHYYDKDFNNEADTPDNFQSRRPNTSFCFLDIRSPGLGDTAMYLCATSRATGPYNEQFFGPGTRLTVL.